A selection of T cell receptor beta chains follows, all from one sample in a study of shared clonotypes between healthy human individuals. Sequencing used immunoSEQ multiplex PCR; TCRdb keeps in-frame clones, though not all of them. The table includes over a million clones, 75% to 80% detected once. Sequencing was carried out using memory CD4+ T cells from PBMCs. Receptors originate from a man younger than 35 in good health. Some clones in this sample may be carry-over from other donors' samples. Each CDR3 is given with its conserved first and last residue. Fields, in order: clone size, V gene, CDR3 protein. Clone size is given for some rows only: seen once, a few or many times, or a class if the clone is expanded.

abundance: NA
v_gene: TRBV9
CDR3aa: CASSPVAGGDTDTQYF

abundance: NA
v_gene: TRBV5-6
CDR3aa: CASSLVGTWGDTQYF

abundance: NA
v_gene: TRBV2
CDR3aa: CASSERGYTGGYGYTF

abundance: NA
v_gene: TRBV6-1
CDR3aa: CASRRGPEPNEKLFF

abundance: NA
v_gene: TRBV25-1
CDR3aa: CASSEQGANYGYTF

abundance: NA
v_gene: TRBV6-6
CDR3aa: CASSRGTSGALEQYF

abundance: NA
v_gene: TRBV4-1
CDR3aa: CASSPRTSAYNEQFF

abundance: few
v_gene: TRBV9
CDR3aa: CASSVVAMAFF

abundance: NA
v_gene: TRBV5-1
CDR3aa: CASSLFGTGGTEAFF

abundance: NA
v_gene: TRBV2
CDR3aa: CASSPFDRGTGLAEKLFF

abundance: NA
v_gene: TRBV4-2
CDR3aa: CASSQANRGVSYNEQFF

abundance: NA
v_gene: TRBV7-2
CDR3aa: CASSLNRGLEQYF

abundance: NA
v_gene: TRBV30
CDR3aa: CAWRRRNSYEQYF

abundance: NA
v_gene: TRBV28
CDR3aa: CASSRTVQFF

abundance: NA
v_gene: TRBV5-1
CDR3aa: CASSLAGTGGQETQYF

abundance: NA
v_gene: TRBV5-6
CDR3aa: CASSRLTGHTTNEKLFF

abundance: NA
v_gene: TRBV10-3
CDR3aa: CATSLEREAKTQYF

abundance: NA
v_gene: TRBV7-2
CDR3aa: CASSLGRQGALDF

abundance: few
v_gene: TRBV5-4
CDR3aa: CASSFGSGAHEQYF

abundance: NA
v_gene: TRBV9
CDR3aa: CASTLSGRSDTGELFF

abundance: once
v_gene: TRBV30
CDR3aa: CAWNLLAGAPDTQYF

abundance: NA
v_gene: TRBV11-1
CDR3aa: CASSLGLRETYEQYF

abundance: NA
v_gene: TRBV27
CDR3aa: CASRGSGRARGEQYF

abundance: NA
v_gene: TRBV5-4
CDR3aa: CASSLETLAGGLTDTQYF

abundance: NA
v_gene: TRBV5-1
CDR3aa: CASSDVWLAGVDEQFF

abundance: NA
v_gene: TRBV7-2
CDR3aa: CASSRQGGDTEAFF

abundance: once
v_gene: TRBV30
CDR3aa: CAWEGTVKETQYF

abundance: NA
v_gene: TRBV5-4
CDR3aa: CASSLGRSSYNNEQFF

abundance: NA
v_gene: TRBV18
CDR3aa: CASSPQKSSGNTIYF

abundance: NA
v_gene: TRBV19
CDR3aa: CASRTQGRAEQYF

abundance: NA
v_gene: TRBV5-6
CDR3aa: CASSTGWVEQYF

abundance: NA
v_gene: TRBV2
CDR3aa: CASSPHRDGGGYTF

abundance: NA
v_gene: TRBV11-3
CDR3aa: CASSLSRAYEQYF

abundance: NA
v_gene: TRBV5-5
CDR3aa: CASSSTGTHSNQPQHF

abundance: NA
v_gene: TRBV2
CDR3aa: CASSETAILAKNIQYF

abundance: NA
v_gene: TRBV5-8
CDR3aa: CASSPGLALGDEQFF

abundance: NA
v_gene: TRBV2
CDR3aa: CASRRVPTIYEQYF

abundance: NA
v_gene: TRBV5-1
CDR3aa: CASSITSGPTDTQYF

abundance: NA
v_gene: TRBV27
CDR3aa: CASTNRGQYTGAQYF

abundance: NA
v_gene: TRBV2
CDR3aa: CASSEAHGRYNSPLHF

abundance: once
v_gene: TRBV6-5
CDR3aa: CASSFGQTYEQYF

abundance: NA
v_gene: TRBV27
CDR3aa: CARNNEQYF

abundance: NA
v_gene: TRBV5-6
CDR3aa: CASSAAGRGRGYTF

abundance: NA
v_gene: TRBV19
CDR3aa: CASSIGREASYEQYF

abundance: NA
v_gene: TRBV27
CDR3aa: CASSDPAWGRSTGELFF

abundance: NA
v_gene: TRBV7-9
CDR3aa: CASSALADTQYF

abundance: NA
v_gene: TRBV2
CDR3aa: CASSGKGAYQPQHF

abundance: NA
v_gene: TRBV21-1
CDR3aa: CASSKERVGYTF

abundance: NA
v_gene: TRBV29-1
CDR3aa: CSVSGTWEQYF

abundance: NA
v_gene: TRBV4-2
CDR3aa: CASSFYSRGTGAFHGYTF